Shown below are 17 T cell receptor beta chains from a single sample sequenced in a study of T cell repertoires in cytomegalovirus infection. MiXCR, run by TCRdb on the reads, gives a single entry per CDR3 protein. The sample records fewer than 130,000 distinct CDR3 sequences, over 40% being singletons. Their antigens are not known. The sample in question was CD8+ T cells from cultured PBMCs, obtained from culture after CMV antigen stimulation. The receptors were gathered from a human donor in good health (CMV status not recorded). Some clones in this sample may be carry-over from other donors' samples.

The V and J genes are TRBV19 and TRBJ2-1; 11 nucleotides agree with TRBD1. Germline CDR1 reads LNHDA; CDR2 reads SQIVND (reference sequence). The J segment lost 8 bases and the V segment lost 1 base, leaving 1 base of the junction unmatched. The CDR3 has 14 residues. The CDR3 bases are TGTGCCAGTAGTATAGGGACAGGGGGCTATGAGCAGTTCTTC. Translated: CASSIGTGGYEQFF.

The chain uses TRBV4-2 and TRBJ2-7; D gene ambiguous. Germline CDR1 LGHNA, CDR2 YNFKEQ. The CDR3 sequence is 12 residues long. V dropped 1 base and J dropped 4 bases, with 5 bases sitting between them. DNA for the CDR3: TGTGCCAGCAGCCAAGCGCAATACGAGCAGTACTTC. Protein product: CASSQAQYEQYF.

This clonotype was counted a few times. The V gene is TRBV6-5, the J gene TRBJ1-5; D is unclear. V shed 2 bases and J shed 2 bases, with 7 bases lying between them. Germline-derived CDR1 and CDR2 are MNHEY and SVGAGI. CDR3 length: 14 residues. The CDR3 bases are TGTGCCAGCAGTTACCGGACGGGCAATCAGCCCCAGCATTTT. Protein: CASSYRTGNQPQHF.

The chain carries TRBV27 and TRBJ2-1; no definite D call. Deletions cut 10 bases from V and 4 bases from J, with 11 bases between. Germline V CDR1 and CDR2: MNHEY, SMNVEV (reference sequence). The length of the CDR3 is 12 residues. The CDR3 DNA is TGTGCCATCGGCGTGCCGTACAATGAGCAGTTCTTC. Translation gives CAIGVPYNEQFF.

This clonotype was detected a few times. The chain combines TRBV3-1 with TRBJ1-2; D not resolved. This CDR3 has 13 amino acids. V lost 2 bases and J 8 bases, leaving 12 bases between the germline ends. CDR1 and CDR2 (germline): LGHDT, YNNKEL (reference sequence). This chain's CDR3 is CASSQPVPLGYTF. DNA of the CDR3: TGTGCCAGCAGCCAACCGGTCCCGCTGGGCTACACCTTC.

The chain has TRBV7-6 and TRBJ2-5; 9 positions match TRBD1. There are 16 residues in the CDR3. Trimming removed 5 bases from V and 1 base from J; junction bases left unmatched: 8. Germline lookup yields CDR1 SGHVS and CDR2 FNYEAQ. CDR3 nucleotides: TGTGCCAGCAGCCACCCCTTGACAGGGGGCCAAGAGACCCAGTACTTC. This gives the protein CASSHPLTGGQETQYF.

The chain links TRBV7-6 to TRBJ2-2; D perhaps matches TRBD1 (6 bases). Trimming removed 5 bases from V and 3 bases from J, with 13 bases in between. Germline V lookup: CDR1 SGHVS, CDR2 FNYEAQ. This CDR3 comprises 15 residues. CDR3 protein: CASSPTGMDTGELFF. The CDR3, as DNA: TGTGCCAGCAGCCCCACAGGGATGGACACCGGGGAGCTGTTTTTT.

This chain connects TRBV28 to TRBJ2-1, with 14 bases identical to TRBD2. Germline V CDR1 and CDR2: MDHEN, SYDVKM. The trim removed 5 bases at V and 9 bases at J, leaving 9 bases unmatched. The CDR3 consists of 16 residues. The CDR3 DNA reads as TGTGCCAGCAGTCACCGGGGGACTAGCGGGGGTGGTGAGCAGTTCTTC. Protein sequence: CASSHRGTSGGGEQFF.

The rearrangement joins TRBV6-8 to TRBJ1-2; possible D gene TRBD1, 6 bases. The V gene's germline CDR1 is MNHGY and CDR2 SAAAGT. The CDR3 is 14 amino acids. V was pared by 2 bases and J by 4 bases, with 11 bases between. CDR3 sequence: CASSYSLDSYGYTF. In DNA, the CDR3 is TGTGCCAGCAGTTACAGCTTGGACAGCTATGGCTACACCTTC.

At least ten counts were recorded for this clonotype. The chain recombines TRBV9 with TRBJ2-7, with a tentative D call TRBD1 (5 bases). CDR1 and CDR2 from the germline V gene are SGDLS and YYNGEE. The V and J ends lost 4 bases and 2 bases respectively, with 13 bases between them. This CDR3 has 14 amino acids. This chain's CDR3 is CASSPYGHPYEQYF. CDR3 in DNA: TGTGCCAGCAGCCCATACGGACACCCCTACGAGCAGTACTTC.

The chain couples TRBV7-6 to TRBJ2-2; D not resolved. CDR1 is SGHVS and CDR2 is FNYEAQ in the germline V gene. This CDR3 has 11 residues. V lost 8 bases and J 6 bases, leaving 7 bases between the germline ends. The CDR3 protein is CASGNSGELFF. The CDR3, as DNA: TGTGCCAGCGGTAATTCCGGGGAGCTGTTTTTT.

The table lists this clonotype with many counts. The V call is TRBV29-1, the J call TRBJ2-5, with 12 bases identical to TRBD2. Germline V gene sequence: CDR1 SQVTM, CDR2 ANQGSEA. Losses at the gene ends were 0 bases for V and 5 bases for J; bases not matched to a gene: 4. This CDR3 contains 15 residues. Here the CDR3 DNA reads TGCAGCGTTGAAGATTCGACTAGCGGGGGTGAGACCCAGTACTTC. This codes for CSVEDSTSGGETQYF.

The CDR3 sequence: CATSNGGDLRVQPQHF. The CDR3 nucleotides are TGTGCCACCAGCAATGGGGGGGACCTAAGGGTCCAGCCCCAGCATTTT. This chain links TRBV15 with TRBJ1-5; TRBD1 is a possible D gene (5 bases). Looked up from germline, CDR1 is LNHNV and CDR2 is YYDKDF (reference sequence). Trimming pared 4 bases from V and 7 bases from J, leaving 20 bases between. CDR3 length: 16 amino acids.

This clonotype has more than one count but fewer than ten. The chain is built from TRBV30 and TRBJ1-4; 12 nucleotides match TRBD1. This CDR3 spans 14 amino acids. CDR1 is GTSNPN, CDR2 SVGIG, per germline (reference sequence). V gave up 5 bases and J gave up 12 bases; unmatched junction bases: 10. CDR3 DNA sequence: TGTGCCTGGGGACGGGGACAGGGGGCAGTGGAACTGTTTTTT. Protein sequence: CAWGRGQGAVELFF.

This clonotype has just a few counts. The chain combines TRBV7-9 with TRBJ2-2; D call uncertain. The CDR3 is 15 amino acids. CDR1 SEHNR and CDR2 FQNEAQ come from the germline V gene (reference sequence). Trimming took off 6 bases at V and 0 bases at J, with 11 bases between the two ends. CDR3 nucleotides: TGTGCCAGCAGGTCCGGGCAGACGAACACCGGGGAGCTGTTTTTT. Translated: CASRSGQTNTGELFF.

This clonotype was seen a few times. The chain has TRBV7-2 and TRBJ2-2; D not certain. V lost 6 bases to trimming and J lost 10 bases, with 21 bases between them. Germline V gene data show CDR1 as SGHTA and CDR2 as FQGNSA. The CDR3 contains 15 residues. The CDR3 DNA is TGTGCCAGCAGGGGTGTTGAAGACACCGAGGAGGAGCTGTTTTTT. Its protein is CASRGVEDTEEELFF.

The chain employs TRBV7-6 and TRBJ2-1; D might be TRBD2 (6 bases). Germline assignment: CDR1 SGHVS and CDR2 FNYEAQ. The CDR3 contains 16 residues. V was cut by 1 base and J by 4 bases, with 14 bases left in between. CDR3 sequence: CASSLGGAAEYNEQFF. In DNA, the CDR3 is TGTGCCAGCAGCTTAGGCGGGGCGGCAGAATACAATGAGCAGTTCTTC.